The 6 T cell receptor beta chains below all came from one sample that was sequenced in a study of immune characterization of retroperitoneal liposarcoma. MiXCR, run by TCRdb on the PCR reads, gives a single entry per CDR3 protein. The sample carries over 9,500 distinct CDR3 sequences, over 20% recorded once. Sequenced sample: blood. Source of these receptors: a female donor with retroperitoneal liposarcoma.

This clonotype was observed a few times. A read error may account for a junction end that differs from germline. The chain joins TRBV4-1 to TRBJ2-1; D not certain. The germline V gene encodes CDR1 MGHRA and CDR2 YSYEKL. This CDR3 spans 17 amino acids. The CDR3 spells CASSQEEISQPYNEQFF. In nucleotides, the CDR3 is TGTGCCAGCAGCCAAGAGGAGATTTCTCAACCTTACAATGAGCAGTTCTTC.

J is TRBJ2-1 and V is TRBV6-1, with D uncertain. This CDR3 has 12 amino acids. Trimming took off 5 bases at V and 13 bases at J, with 15 bases between the two ends. Germline V CDR1 and CDR2: MNHNS, SASEGT. In nucleotides, the CDR3 is TGTGCCAGCAGTTATAACCAAGAGACCCAGTTCTTC. Residues: CASSYNQETQFF.

The rearrangement links TRBV7-8 to TRBJ2-1; TRBD1 or TRBD2 may be the D gene (6 bases each). The DNA end is a closer match to TRBJ2-5, so the J assignment may be wrong. CDR1 is SGHVS, CDR2 FQNEAQ, per germline. The CDR3 is made up of 16 amino acids. The CDR3 DNA is TGTGCCAGCAGCTTACTTCCGTGGCAGGGGAGGGAGACCCAGTACTTC. Translating it yields CASSLLPWQGRETQYF.

Within the sample, this clonotype is medium-sized (0.01 to 0.1%). The chain combines TRBV6-6 with TRBJ2-1, with 11 bases identical to TRBD2. The CDR3 consists of 14 residues. The germline gives CDR1 MNHNY, CDR2 SVGAGI (reference sequence). V lost 5 bases, J lost 9 bases, and 6 bases stayed unmatched. CDR3 coding DNA: TGTGCCAGCAGTACCGGGACTAGCGGTACTGAGCAGTTCTTC. The encoded protein is CASSTGTSGTEQFF.

This clonotype came up a few times. This chain links TRBV18 with TRBJ2-1; D is uncertain. The germline V and J ends were trimmed by 2 bases and 6 bases, with 11 bases remaining between them. Germline CDR1 reads KGHSH; CDR2 reads LQKENI. The length of the CDR3 is 14 residues. The CDR3 DNA reads TGTGCCAGCTCACCAAGGTCCAATCCCAATGAGCAGTTCTTC. This codes for CASSPRSNPNEQFF.

This clonotype was seen many times. The chain recombines TRBV11-2 with TRBJ1-1, with unresolved D. The V end lost 1 base, the J end lost 7 bases, and 10 bases lay between the germline ends. CDR1 and CDR2 from the germline V gene are SGHAT and FQNNGV. This CDR3 spans 13 amino acids. The CDR3 DNA follows: TGTGCCAGCAGCTTAGCGGCCAAGTATGAAGCTTTCTTT. This sequence encodes CASSLAAKYEAFF.